This T cell receptor (beta chain) was observed in a study of T cells in narcolepsy. Study-level points and caveats: Blood of same and different patients, but not healthy controls, reportedly held recurring autoreactive clonotypes.

About this clone: What it binds is not known.

Only in-frame clones appear in the TCRdb table, and some are missing; sequencing was by immunoSEQ multiplex PCR. The sample has fewer than 25,000 clones, approximately 80% seen once. Trimming stripped 5 bases from V and 8 bases from J, with 21 bases between. The germline CDR1 and CDR2 sequences are MNHNY and SVGAGI (reference sequence). CDR3 length: 15 residues. The chain carries TRBV6-6 and TRBJ1-2, with D possibly being TRBD1 (6 bases). The specimen sequenced was memory (CD45RA-) CD4+ T cells from blood. The origin of this receptor is a human donor in good health. Here the CDR3 DNA reads TGTGCCAGCAGTCCAACTGACGGGCAGGGGCACGGCTACACCTTC. Translation gives CASSPTDGQGHGYTF.